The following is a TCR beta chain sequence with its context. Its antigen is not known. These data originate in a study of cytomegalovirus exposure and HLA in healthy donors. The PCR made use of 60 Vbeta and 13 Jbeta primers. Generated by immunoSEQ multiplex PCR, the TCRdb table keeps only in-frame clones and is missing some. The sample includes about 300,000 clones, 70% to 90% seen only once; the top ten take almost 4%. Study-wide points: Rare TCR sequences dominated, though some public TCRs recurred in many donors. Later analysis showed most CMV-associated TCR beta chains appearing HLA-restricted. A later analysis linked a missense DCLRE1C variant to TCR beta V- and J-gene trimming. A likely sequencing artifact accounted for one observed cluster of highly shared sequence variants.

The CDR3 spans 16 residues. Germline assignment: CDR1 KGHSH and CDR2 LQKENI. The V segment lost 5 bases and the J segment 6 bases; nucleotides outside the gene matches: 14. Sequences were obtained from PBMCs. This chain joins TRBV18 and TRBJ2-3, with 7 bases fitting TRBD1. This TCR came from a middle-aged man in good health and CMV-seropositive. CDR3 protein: CASSTRTDRASDTQYF. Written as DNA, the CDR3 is TGTGCCAGCTCAACCCGGACAGACAGGGCGTCGGATACGCAGTATTTT.